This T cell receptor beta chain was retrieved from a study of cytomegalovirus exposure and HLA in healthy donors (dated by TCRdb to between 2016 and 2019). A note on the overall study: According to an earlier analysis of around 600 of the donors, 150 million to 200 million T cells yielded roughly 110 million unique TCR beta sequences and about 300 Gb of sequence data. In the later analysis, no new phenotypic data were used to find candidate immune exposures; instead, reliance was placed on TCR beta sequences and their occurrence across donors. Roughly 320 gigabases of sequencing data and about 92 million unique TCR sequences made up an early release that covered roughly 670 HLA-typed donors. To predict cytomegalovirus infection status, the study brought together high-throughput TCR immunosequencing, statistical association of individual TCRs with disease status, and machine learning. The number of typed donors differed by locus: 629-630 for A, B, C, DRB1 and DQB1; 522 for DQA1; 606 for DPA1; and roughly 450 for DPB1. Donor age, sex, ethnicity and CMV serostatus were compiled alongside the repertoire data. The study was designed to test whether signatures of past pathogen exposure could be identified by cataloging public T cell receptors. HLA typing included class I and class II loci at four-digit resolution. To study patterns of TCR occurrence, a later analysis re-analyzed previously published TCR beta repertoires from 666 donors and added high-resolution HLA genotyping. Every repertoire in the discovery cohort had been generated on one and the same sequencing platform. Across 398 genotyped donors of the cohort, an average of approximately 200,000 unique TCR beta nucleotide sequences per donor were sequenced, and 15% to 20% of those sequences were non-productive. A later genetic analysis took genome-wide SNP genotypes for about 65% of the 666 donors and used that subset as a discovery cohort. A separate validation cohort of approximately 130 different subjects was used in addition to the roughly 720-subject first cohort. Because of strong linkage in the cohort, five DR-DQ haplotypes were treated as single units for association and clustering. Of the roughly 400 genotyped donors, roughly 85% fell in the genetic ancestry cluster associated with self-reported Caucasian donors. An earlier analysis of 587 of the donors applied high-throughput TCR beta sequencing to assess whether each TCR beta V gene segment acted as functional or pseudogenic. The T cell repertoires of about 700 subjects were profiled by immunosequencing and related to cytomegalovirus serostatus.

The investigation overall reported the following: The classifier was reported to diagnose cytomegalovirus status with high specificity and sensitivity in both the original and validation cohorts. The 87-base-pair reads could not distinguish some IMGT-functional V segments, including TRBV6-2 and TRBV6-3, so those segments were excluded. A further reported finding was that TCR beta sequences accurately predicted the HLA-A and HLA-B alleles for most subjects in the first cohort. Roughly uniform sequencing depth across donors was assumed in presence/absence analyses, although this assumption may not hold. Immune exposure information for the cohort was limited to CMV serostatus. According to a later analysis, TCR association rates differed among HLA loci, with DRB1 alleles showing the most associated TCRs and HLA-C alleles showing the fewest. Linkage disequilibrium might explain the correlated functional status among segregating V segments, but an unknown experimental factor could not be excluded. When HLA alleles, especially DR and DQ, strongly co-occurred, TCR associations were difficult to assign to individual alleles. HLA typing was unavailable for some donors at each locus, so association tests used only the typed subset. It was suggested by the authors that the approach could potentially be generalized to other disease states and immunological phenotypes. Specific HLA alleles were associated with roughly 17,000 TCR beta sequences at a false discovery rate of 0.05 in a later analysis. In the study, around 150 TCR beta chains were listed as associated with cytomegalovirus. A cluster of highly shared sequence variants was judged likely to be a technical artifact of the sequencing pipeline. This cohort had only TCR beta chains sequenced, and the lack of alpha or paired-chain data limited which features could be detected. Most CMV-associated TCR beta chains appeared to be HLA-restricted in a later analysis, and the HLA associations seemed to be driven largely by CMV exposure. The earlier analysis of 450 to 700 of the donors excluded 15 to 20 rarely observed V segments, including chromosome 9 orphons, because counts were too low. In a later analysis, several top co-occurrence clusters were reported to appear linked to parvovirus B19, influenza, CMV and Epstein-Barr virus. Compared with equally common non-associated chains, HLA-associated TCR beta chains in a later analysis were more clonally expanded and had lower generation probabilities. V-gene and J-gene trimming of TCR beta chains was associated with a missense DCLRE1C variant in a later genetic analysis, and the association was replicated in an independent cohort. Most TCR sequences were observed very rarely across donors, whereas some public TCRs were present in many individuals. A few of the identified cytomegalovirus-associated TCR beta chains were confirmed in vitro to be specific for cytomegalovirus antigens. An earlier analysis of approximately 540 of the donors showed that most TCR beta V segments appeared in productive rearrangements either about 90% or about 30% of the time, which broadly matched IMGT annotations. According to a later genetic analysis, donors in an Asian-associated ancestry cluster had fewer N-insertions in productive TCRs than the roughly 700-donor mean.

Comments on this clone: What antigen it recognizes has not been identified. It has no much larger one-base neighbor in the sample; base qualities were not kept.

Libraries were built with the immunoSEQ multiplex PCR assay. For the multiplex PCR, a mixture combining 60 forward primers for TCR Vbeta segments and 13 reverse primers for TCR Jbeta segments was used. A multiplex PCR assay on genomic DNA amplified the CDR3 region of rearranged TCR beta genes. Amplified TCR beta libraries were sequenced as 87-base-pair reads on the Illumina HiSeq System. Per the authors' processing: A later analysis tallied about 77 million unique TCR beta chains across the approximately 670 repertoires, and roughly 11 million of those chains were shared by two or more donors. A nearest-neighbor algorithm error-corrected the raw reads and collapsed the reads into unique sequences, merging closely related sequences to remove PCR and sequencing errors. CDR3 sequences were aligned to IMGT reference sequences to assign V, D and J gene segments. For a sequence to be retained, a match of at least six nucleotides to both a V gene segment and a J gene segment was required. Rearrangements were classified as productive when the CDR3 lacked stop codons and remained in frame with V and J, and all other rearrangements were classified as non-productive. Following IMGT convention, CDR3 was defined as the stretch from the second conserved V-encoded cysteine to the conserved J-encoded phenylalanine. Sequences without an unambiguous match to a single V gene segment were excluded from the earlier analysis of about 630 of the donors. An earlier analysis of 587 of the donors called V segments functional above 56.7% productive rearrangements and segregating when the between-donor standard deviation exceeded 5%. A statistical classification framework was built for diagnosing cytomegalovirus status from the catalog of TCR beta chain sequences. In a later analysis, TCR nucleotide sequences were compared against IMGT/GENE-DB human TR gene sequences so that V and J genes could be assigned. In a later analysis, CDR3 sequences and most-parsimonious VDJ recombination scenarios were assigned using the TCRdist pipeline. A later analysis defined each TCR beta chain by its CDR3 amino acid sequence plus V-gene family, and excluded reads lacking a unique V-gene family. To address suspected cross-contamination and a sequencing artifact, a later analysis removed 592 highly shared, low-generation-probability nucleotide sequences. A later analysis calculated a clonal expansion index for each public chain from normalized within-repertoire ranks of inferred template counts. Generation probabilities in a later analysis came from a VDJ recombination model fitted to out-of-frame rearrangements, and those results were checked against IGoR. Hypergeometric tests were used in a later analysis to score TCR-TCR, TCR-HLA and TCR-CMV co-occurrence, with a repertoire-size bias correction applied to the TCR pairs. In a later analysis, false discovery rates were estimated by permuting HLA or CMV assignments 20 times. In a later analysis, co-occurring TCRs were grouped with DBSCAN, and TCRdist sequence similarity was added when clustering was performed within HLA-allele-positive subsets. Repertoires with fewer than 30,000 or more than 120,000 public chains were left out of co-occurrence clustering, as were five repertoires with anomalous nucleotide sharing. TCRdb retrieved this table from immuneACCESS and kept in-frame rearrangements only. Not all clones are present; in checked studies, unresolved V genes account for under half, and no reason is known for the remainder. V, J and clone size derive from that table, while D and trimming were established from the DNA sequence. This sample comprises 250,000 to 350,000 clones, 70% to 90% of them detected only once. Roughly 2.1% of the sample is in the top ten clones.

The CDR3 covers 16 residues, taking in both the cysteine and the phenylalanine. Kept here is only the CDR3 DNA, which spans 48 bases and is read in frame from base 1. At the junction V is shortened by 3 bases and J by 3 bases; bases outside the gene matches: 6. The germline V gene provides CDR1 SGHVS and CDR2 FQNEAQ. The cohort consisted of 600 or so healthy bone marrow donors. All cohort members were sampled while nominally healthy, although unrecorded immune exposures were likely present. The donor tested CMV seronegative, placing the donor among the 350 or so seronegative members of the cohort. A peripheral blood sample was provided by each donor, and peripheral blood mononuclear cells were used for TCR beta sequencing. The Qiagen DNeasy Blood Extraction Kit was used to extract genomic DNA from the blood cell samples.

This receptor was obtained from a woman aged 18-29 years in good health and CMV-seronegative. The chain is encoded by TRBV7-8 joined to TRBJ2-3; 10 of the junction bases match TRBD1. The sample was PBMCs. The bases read TGTGCCAGCAGCTTCCCCCGGGACAGGGGAACAGATACGCAGTATTTT. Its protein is CASSFPRDRGTDTQYF. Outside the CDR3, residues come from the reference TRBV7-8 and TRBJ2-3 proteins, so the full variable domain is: GAGVSQSPRYKVAKRGQDVALRCDPISGHVSLFWYQQALGQGPEFLTYFQNEAQLDKSGLPSDRFFAERPEGSVSTLKIQRTQQEDSAVYLCASSFPRDRGTDTQYFGPGTRLTVL.